What follows is one T cell receptor (beta chain) and its context. This sample also contains other DNA sequences that code for the same CDR3. Generated by immunoSEQ multiplex PCR, the TCRdb table keeps only in-frame clones and is missing some. Of some 2.1 million clones listed, 93% are singletons. Positive CCR7 selection of CD45RO-negative cells yielded the naive CD8 cells, and terminally differentiated effector memory CD45RA+ cells were excluded. These data are taken from a study of shared clonotypes between healthy human individuals. Germline lookup yields CDR1 LGHNA and CDR2 YSLEER. The CDR3 has 17 amino acids. The V segment lost 0 bases and the J segment 2 bases; nucleotides outside the gene matches: 6.

This receptor was identified in a man aged 18 to 30 in good health. Some clones in this sample may be carry-over from other donors' samples. The rearrangement uses TRBV4-3 and TRBJ2-1; 8 bases line up with TRBD2. The specimen was naive CD8+ T cells from PBMCs. CDR3 DNA: TGCGCCAGCAGCCAAGATCCCGCGGGAGGAACCTACAATGAGCAGTTCTTC. Translated: CASSQDPAGGTYNEQFF.